These 26 T cell receptor beta chains share one sample of origin, sequenced in a study of T-cell reconstitution after alpha-beta-depleted transplantation in children. Unique molecular identifiers were used in preparing the TCRbeta library. TCRdb re-called the PCR reads with MiXCR, one entry per CDR3 protein. The table lists some 120,000 distinct CDR3 sequences, around 9.8% of them singletons. The specimen comprised PBMCs, mostly from graft donor cells, sampled 180 days after TCRalphabeta/CD19-depleted stem cell transplant. The receptors were gathered from a girl under three years old who had a stem cell transplant for combined immunodeficiency, so the T cells may come from the graft donor.

This clonotype was seen at least ten times. This chain connects TRBV9 to TRBJ2-1; 9 nucleotides align to TRBD2. CDR3 length: 19 amino acids. V was pared by 0 bases and J by 4 bases, with 14 bases of the junction left unmatched. In germline, CDR1 is SGDLS, CDR2 YYNGEE. The CDR3 sequence: CASSVAQGNSGRWYNEQFF. The DNA for the CDR3 is TGTGCCAGCAGCGTAGCCCAGGGGAATAGCGGGAGATGGTACAATGAGCAGTTCTTC.

V is TRBV12-3 or TRBV12-4 and J is TRBJ2-7; the D gene is possibly TRBD1 (5 bases). V was clipped by 2 bases and J by 6 bases, with 11 bases between them. This CDR3 has 13 residues. The CDR3 loop reads CASSLSARGEQYF. The CDR3 region has the DNA TGTGCCAGCAGTTTAAGTGCAAGGGGCGAGCAGTACTTC.

V and J are TRBV7-2 and TRBJ2-2; D gene unclear. CDR3 length: 13 amino acids. In germline, CDR1 is SGHTA, CDR2 FQGNSA. V lost 5 bases, J lost 4 bases, and 8 bases lay in between. The CDR3 here is CASSPTFTGELFF. The DNA of the CDR3 is TGTGCCAGCAGCCCTACCTTCACCGGGGAGCTGTTTTTT.

This clonotype was counted between two and nine times. This chain links TRBV20-1 with TRBJ2-3, with D maybe TRBD2 (5 bases). CDR1 and CDR2 (germline): DFQATT, SNEGSKA (reference sequence). The CDR3 loop spans 14 amino acids. Trimming left V 1 base short and J 5 bases short, with 13 bases between. The CDR3 sequence is CSARVEARLDTQYF. The CDR3 DNA reads TGCAGTGCTAGAGTGGAGGCTAGATTAGATACGCAGTATTTT.

This clonotype has a count of ten or more. This rearrangement joins TRBV20-1 to TRBJ2-1; weak D call: TRBD2 (5 bases). The germline CDR1 and CDR2 sequences are DFQATT and SNEGSKA (reference sequence). There are 17 residues in the CDR3. The ends were cut back, 0 bases at V and 3 bases at J, with 18 bases in the middle. CDR3 sequence (DNA): TGCAGTGCTAGAGACGACTTCGGAGGCCATCTCTACAATGAGCAGTTCTTC. It specifies CSARDDFGGHLYNEQFF.

The table lists this clonotype with a count of one. The chain links TRBV20-1 to TRBJ2-1, with D uncertain. Germline-derived CDR1 and CDR2 are DFQATT and SNEGSKA (reference sequence). V lost 6 bases and J lost 8, with 8 bases in between. The CDR3 runs to 10 residues. This CDR3 reads CSAVRDEQFF. CDR3 DNA: TGCAGTGCCGTTCGAGATGAGCAGTTCTTC.

The chain uses TRBV24-1 and TRBJ2-5; D is unresolved. V lost 5 bases and J 0 bases, leaving 6 bases between the germline ends. CDR3 length: 13 amino acids. CDR1 and CDR2 (germline): KGHDR, SFDVKD. CDR3 loop: CATSGKYQETQYF. The CDR3 nucleotides are TGTGCCACCAGTGGGAAGTACCAAGAGACCCAGTACTTC.

This clonotype turned up a few times. The chain is built from TRBV7-3 and TRBJ2-7, with D uncertain. This CDR3 has 13 residues. The germline CDR1 and CDR2 sequences are SGHTA and FQGTGA. V was pared by 5 bases and J by 3 bases, with 11 bases between. The CDR3 DNA is TGTGCCAGCAGCACCGGGCCCAACTACGAGCAGTACTTC. It specifies CASSTGPNYEQYF.

This clonotype occurred a few times. This chain joins TRBV5-1 and TRBJ1-3, with no clear D. The CDR3 spans 14 residues. Trimming stripped 0 bases from V and 0 bases from J, with 4 bases between. CDR1 SGHRS and CDR2 YFSETQ come from the germline V gene. The chain's CDR3 is CASSLDPSGNTIYF. DNA for the CDR3: TGCGCCAGCAGCTTGGATCCCTCTGGAAACACCATATATTTT. Full variable domain (rest looked up from reference TRBV5-1 and TRBJ1-3): KAGVTQTPRYLIKTRGQQVTLSCSPISGHRSVSWYQQTPGQGLQFLFEYFSETQRNKGNFPGRFSGRQFSNSRSEMNVSTLELGDSALYLCASSLDPSGNTIYFGEGSWLTVV.

This chain connects TRBV7-3 to TRBJ2-7, with TRBD1 matching over 9 bases. Trimming cost V 5 bases and J 8 bases; bases outside gene matches: 4. CDR1 is SGHTA and CDR2 is FQGTGA in the germline V gene. This CDR3 spans 12 amino acids. The CDR3 coding sequence is TGTGCCAGCAGCACGGACAGGGGCAAGCAGTACTTC. Translating it yields CASSTDRGKQYF.

The CDR3 sequence is CASSRSGVLEYF. CDR3 bases: TGTGCCAGCAGTCGCTCTGGGGTCCTCGAGTATTTT. The rearrangement uses TRBV6-5 and TRBJ2-3; D not certain. This CDR3 contains 12 residues. V was clipped by 5 bases and J by 13 bases, with 16 bases between them. Germline values: CDR1 MNHEY, CDR2 SVGAGI.

This clonotype was observed many times. The rearrangement joins TRBV29-1 to TRBJ2-1, with a weak D call TRBD2 (6 bases). This CDR3 is 16 amino acids long. Trimming removed 5 bases at V and 3 bases at J, with 20 bases between. Germline CDR1 SQVTM, CDR2 ANQGSEA. The CDR3 DNA reads as TGCAGCGTTCCCTTGACGGGGGTTTTGGACTACAATGAGCAGTTCTTC. Translation gives CSVPLTGVLDYNEQFF.

This clonotype turned up a few times. The rearrangement uses TRBV29-1 and TRBJ2-7; no clear D gene. From germline, CDR1 is SQVTM and CDR2 ANQGSEA. This CDR3 has 12 residues. The V end lost 0 bases, the J end lost 4 bases, and 7 bases lay between the germline ends. CDR3 in DNA: TGCAGCGTTGAAGATGGACGGTACGAGCAGTACTTC. Its protein product is CSVEDGRYEQYF.

The sample holds a few counts of this clonotype. The V and J genes are TRBV5-1 and TRBJ2-2, with 8 bases identical to TRBD2. Trimming at V came to 4 bases and at J to 1 base, leaving 6 bases not matched to a gene. Germline CDR1 is SGHRS and CDR2 is YFSETQ. The CDR3 has 16 amino acids. The CDR3, as DNA: TGCGCCAGCAGCGGAAGGACTAGCAGGAACACCGGGGAGCTGTTTTTT. Residues: CASSGRTSRNTGELFF.

This chain uses TRBV20-1 with TRBJ1-2; 9 bases agree with TRBD1. Germline CDR1 and CDR2: DFQATT and SNEGSKA (reference sequence). Germline trimming cut 0 bases from V and 6 bases from J; bases unmatched to any gene: 11. The CDR3 extends over 16 amino acids. The CDR3 sequence: CSARDSGQGVSDGYTF. Written as DNA, the CDR3 is TGCAGTGCTAGAGATTCGGGACAGGGTGTTTCGGATGGCTACACCTTC.

This clonotype was counted at least ten times. V and J are TRBV6-6 and TRBJ2-2; 7 nucleotides match TRBD2. The trim removed 2 bases at V and 7 bases at J, leaving 1 base unmatched. Germline assignment: CDR1 MNHNY and CDR2 SVGAGI (reference sequence). This CDR3 has 13 amino acids. This CDR3 reads CASSYRTSGELFF. In nucleotides, the CDR3 is TGTGCCAGCAGTTACCGGACTAGCGGGGAGCTGTTTTTT.

The chain has TRBV30 and TRBJ2-1; 10 nucleotides line up with TRBD2. The ends lost 6 bases at V and 4 bases at J; junction bases unmatched: 3. The germline V gene encodes CDR1 GTSNPN and CDR2 SVGIG (reference sequence). The CDR3 loop spans 13 amino acids. The DNA for the CDR3 is TGTGCCTGCATGACTAGCGGGTACAATGAGCAGTTCTTC. This encodes CACMTSGYNEQFF.

There are a few counts of this clonotype. The V call is TRBV27, the J call TRBJ2-1; 9 bases match TRBD1. Unmatched junction bases numbered 9, after V lost 5 bases and J lost 7 bases. The germline V gene has CDR1 MNHEY and CDR2 SMNVEV (reference sequence). The CDR3 sequence is 15 residues long. The CDR3 region is CASSRKTGGLNEQFF. In DNA, the CDR3 is TGTGCCAGCAGTCGAAAGACAGGGGGTCTAAATGAGCAGTTCTTC.

The chain has TRBV10-3 and TRBJ2-1, with 9 nucleotides matching TRBD2. The germline V gene has CDR1 ENHRY and CDR2 SYGVKD. This CDR3 has 16 amino acids. V shed 5 bases, J shed 3 bases, and the junction held 8 bases outside the gene matches. This CDR3 reads CAISWTSGRFYNEQFF. CDR3 DNA sequence: TGTGCCATCAGTTGGACCAGCGGGAGGTTCTACAATGAGCAGTTCTTC.

The table lists this clonotype with a few counts. The chain couples TRBV7-9 to TRBJ2-2, with 8 bases identical to TRBD1. The V gene end was trimmed by 4 bases and the J gene end by 7 bases; junction bases not matched to a gene: 2. The germline gives CDR1 SEHNR, CDR2 FQNEAQ (reference sequence). The CDR3 length is 13 residues. CDR3 nucleotide sequence: TGTGCCAGCAGCTGGACAGGGCTCGGGGAGCTGTTTTTT. Its translation: CASSWTGLGELFF.

The table lists this clonotype with many counts. The V and J genes are TRBV7-2 and TRBJ1-5, with D perhaps TRBD1 (5 bases). Germline lookup yields CDR1 SGHTA and CDR2 FQGNSA. The CDR3 is 15 amino acids. V was pared by 1 base and J by 6 bases, with 13 bases between. The CDR3 loop reads CASSLGAGGFQPQHF. The CDR3 DNA sequence: TGTGCCAGCAGCTTAGGTGCGGGGGGGTTTCAGCCCCAGCATTTT.

This clonotype has only a few counts. The V and J genes are TRBV6-5 and TRBJ2-7, with a weak D call TRBD1 (6 bases). Trimming pared 0 bases from V and 11 bases from J, leaving 11 bases between. The CDR3 covers 12 residues. The germline V gene encodes CDR1 MNHEY and CDR2 SVGAGI. CDR3 protein: CASSYSRDKEYF. CDR3 nucleotides: TGTGCCAGCAGTTACTCCCGGGACAAAGAGTACTTC.

V usage is TRBV20-1 and J usage is TRBJ2-5; D unclear. Between the trimmed V and J ends, which lost 3 bases and 4 bases, there was a span of 12 bases. The CDR3 sequence is 13 residues long. Germline V gene lookup returns CDR1 DFQATT and CDR2 SNEGSKA (reference sequence). Here the CDR3 reads CSASLDVRETQYF. The DNA of the CDR3 is TGCAGTGCTAGTCTGGACGTTCGAGAGACCCAGTACTTC.

J is TRBJ1-1 and V is TRBV6-2 or TRBV6-3, with a possible D match to TRBD1 (5 bases). CDR1 is MNHEY and CDR2 is SVGEGT in the germline V gene. Deletions cut 5 bases from V and 1 base from J, with 11 bases between. The CDR3 runs to 14 residues. The CDR3 bases are TGTGCCAGCAGTACACGGGGGACGAACACTGAAGCTTTCTTT. It specifies CASSTRGTNTEAFF.

This clonotype appeared many times. The CDR3 loop is CSVDAGATETQYF. CDR3 sequence (DNA): TGCAGCGTTGACGCGGGGGCCACAGAGACCCAGTACTTC. The rearrangement uses TRBV29-1 and TRBJ2-5, with D maybe TRBD2 (7 bases). There are 13 residues in the CDR3. Germline lookup yields CDR1 SQVTM and CDR2 ANQGSEA. V shed 3 bases and J shed 4 bases, with 12 bases lying between them.

This clonotype was detected ten times or more. This rearrangement joins TRBV20-1 to TRBJ2-7, with 8 bases identical to TRBD2. The germline V gene encodes CDR1 DFQATT and CDR2 SNEGSKA (reference sequence). This CDR3 has 13 residues. V was pared by 6 bases and J by 0 bases, with 4 bases of the junction left unmatched. CDR3 DNA: TGCAGTGCAATCAGCGGGAGCTCCTACGAGCAGTACTTC. Translated: CSAISGSSYEQYF.